This TCR beta chain was documented in a study of cytomegalovirus exposure and HLA in healthy donors. Study context: A subsequent analysis reported that the 120 validation repertoires were produced on the same platform that had also been used for the approximately 710 first-cohort repertoires.

Germline assignment: CDR1 LNHDA and CDR2 SQIVND (reference sequence). V lost 3 bases and J lost 5, with 11 bases in between. This CDR3 contains 13 residues. Study results and caveats: There were some public TCRs occurring in many donors, but most TCR sequences were rare. The classifier, whose performance was assessed in both the original and validation cohorts, reportedly diagnosed cytomegalovirus status with high specificity and sensitivity.

A note on this clone: What it binds is unknown.

Libraries were prepared by immunoSEQ multiplex PCR; TCRdb keeps only in-frame clonotypes and omits some of them. The repertoire consists of under 350,000 clones, with 80% to 90% occurring once and the leading ten covering less than 1.2%. The sample was PBMCs. This clonotype was sampled from a woman under 30 in good health and CMV-seronegative. The chain is built from TRBV19 and TRBJ2-7, with D possibly matching TRBD1 (6 bases). DNA of the CDR3: TGTGCCAGTAGTATTGGGGGCCAGAACGAGCAGTACTTC. This gives the protein CASSIGGQNEQYF. Full variable domain (missing parts from reference TRBV19 and TRBJ2-7): DGGITQSPKYLFRKEGQNVTLSCEQNLNHDAMYWYRQDPGQGLRLIYYSQIVNDFQKGDIAEGYSVSREKKESFPLTVTSAQKNPTAFYLCASSIGGQNEQYFGPGTRLTVT.